This TCR beta chain was found in a study of T cell changes during pregnancy in multiple sclerosis. Sequenced by immunoSEQ multiplex PCR; TCRdb stores in-frame clones only, minus some. Here the sample spans just under 100,000 clones, approximately 95% being singletons. CDR3 length: 16 amino acids. The V end lost 0 bases, the J end lost 0 bases, and 11 bases lay between the germline ends. CDR1 is SGHNT and CDR2 is YYREEE in the germline V gene (reference sequence). The TCR comes from a female donor with multiple sclerosis, enrolled in a pregnancy study. The specimen comprised peripheral blood, sampled after pregnancy. The rearrangement uses TRBV5-4 and TRBJ2-3, with D perhaps TRBD2 (5 bases). CDR3 region: CASSLAAGGSTDTQYF. Written as DNA, the CDR3 is TGTGCCAGCAGCTTGGCGGCTGGCGGGAGCACAGATACGCAGTATTTT.